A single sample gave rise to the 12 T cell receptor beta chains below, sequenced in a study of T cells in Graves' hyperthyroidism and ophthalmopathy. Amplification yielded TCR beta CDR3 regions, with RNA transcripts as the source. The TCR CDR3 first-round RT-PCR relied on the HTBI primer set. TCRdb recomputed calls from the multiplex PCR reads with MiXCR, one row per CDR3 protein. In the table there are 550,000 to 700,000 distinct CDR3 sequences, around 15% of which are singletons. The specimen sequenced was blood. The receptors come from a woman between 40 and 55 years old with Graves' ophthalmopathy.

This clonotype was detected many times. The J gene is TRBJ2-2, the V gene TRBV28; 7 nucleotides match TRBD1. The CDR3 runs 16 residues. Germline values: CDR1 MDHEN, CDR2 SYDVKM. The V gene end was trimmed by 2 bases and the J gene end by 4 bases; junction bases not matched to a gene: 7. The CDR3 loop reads CASSLGWTGGTGELFF. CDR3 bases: TGTGCCAGCAGTTTAGGGTGGACAGGCGGCACCGGGGAGCTGTTTTTT.

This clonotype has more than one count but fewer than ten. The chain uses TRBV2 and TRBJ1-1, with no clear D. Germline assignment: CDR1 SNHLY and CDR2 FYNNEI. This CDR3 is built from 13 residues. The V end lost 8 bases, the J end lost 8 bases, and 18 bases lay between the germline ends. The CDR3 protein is CASGTDALSEAFF. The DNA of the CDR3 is TGTGCCAGCGGTACCGACGCATTAAGCGAAGCTTTCTTT.

This CDR3 reads CASRSGTASTEAFF. Written as DNA, the CDR3 is TGTGCCAGCAGGTCCGGGACGGCGAGTACTGAAGCTTTCTTT. The V and J genes are TRBV6-1 and TRBJ1-1; possibly TRBD1 for D (5 bases). The ends were cut back, 6 bases at V and 5 bases at J, with 16 bases in the middle. Germline assignment: CDR1 MNHNS and CDR2 SASEGT. The CDR3 has 14 amino acids.

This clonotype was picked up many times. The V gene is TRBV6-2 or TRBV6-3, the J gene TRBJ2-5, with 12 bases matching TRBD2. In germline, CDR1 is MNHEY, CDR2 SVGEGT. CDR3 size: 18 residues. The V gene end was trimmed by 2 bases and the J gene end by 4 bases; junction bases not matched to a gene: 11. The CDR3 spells CASSYPLAGGEVRETQYF. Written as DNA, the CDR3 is TGTGCCAGCAGTTACCCACTAGCGGGAGGTGAGGTACGAGAGACCCAGTACTTC.

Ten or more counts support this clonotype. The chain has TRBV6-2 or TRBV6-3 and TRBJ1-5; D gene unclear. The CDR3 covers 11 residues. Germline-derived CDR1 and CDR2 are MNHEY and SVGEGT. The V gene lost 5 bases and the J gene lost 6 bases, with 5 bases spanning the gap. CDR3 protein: CASSRGQPQHF. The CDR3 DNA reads TGTGCCAGCAGTAGAGGTCAGCCCCAGCATTTT.

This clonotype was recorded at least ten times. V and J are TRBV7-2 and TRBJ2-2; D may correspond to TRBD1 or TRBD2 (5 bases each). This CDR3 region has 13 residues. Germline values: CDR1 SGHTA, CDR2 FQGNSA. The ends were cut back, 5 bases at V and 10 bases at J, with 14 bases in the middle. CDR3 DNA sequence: TGTGCCAGCAGCCCTGGGACGTCTTTGGAGCTGTTTTTT. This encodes CASSPGTSLELFF.

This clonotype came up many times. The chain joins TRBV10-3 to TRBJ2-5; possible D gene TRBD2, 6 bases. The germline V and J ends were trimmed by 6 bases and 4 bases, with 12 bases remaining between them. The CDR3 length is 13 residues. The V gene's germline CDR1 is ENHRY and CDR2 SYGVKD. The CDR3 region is CAIRAGFPETQYF. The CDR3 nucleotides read TGTGCCATCAGGGCGGGATTCCCAGAGACCCAGTACTTC.

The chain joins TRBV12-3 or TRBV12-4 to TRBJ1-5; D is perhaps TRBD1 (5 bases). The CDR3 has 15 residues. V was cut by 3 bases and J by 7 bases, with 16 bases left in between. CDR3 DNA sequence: TGTGCCAGCAGTTTGGGGACGAATACCGGGCAGCCCCAGCATTTT. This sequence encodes CASSLGTNTGQPQHF.

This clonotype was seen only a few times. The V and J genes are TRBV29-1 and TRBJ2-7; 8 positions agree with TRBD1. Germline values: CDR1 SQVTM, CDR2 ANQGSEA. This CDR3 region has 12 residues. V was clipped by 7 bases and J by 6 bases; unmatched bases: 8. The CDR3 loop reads CSGGQVSGEQYF. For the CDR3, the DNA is TGCAGCGGGGGACAGGTGTCAGGCGAGCAGTACTTC.

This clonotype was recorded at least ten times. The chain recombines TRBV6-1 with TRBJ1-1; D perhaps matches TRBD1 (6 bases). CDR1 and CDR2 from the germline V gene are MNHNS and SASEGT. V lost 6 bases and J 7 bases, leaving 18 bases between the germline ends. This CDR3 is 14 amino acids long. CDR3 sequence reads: CASRTRPGGREAFF. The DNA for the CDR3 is TGTGCCAGCAGGACAAGACCTGGGGGCCGTGAAGCTTTCTTT.

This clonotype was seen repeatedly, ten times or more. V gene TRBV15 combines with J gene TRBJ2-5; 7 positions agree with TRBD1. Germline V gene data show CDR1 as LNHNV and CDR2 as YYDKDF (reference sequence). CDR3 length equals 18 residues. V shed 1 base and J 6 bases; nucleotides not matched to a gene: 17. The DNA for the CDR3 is TGTGCCACCAGCAGAGGGGTCGGGGACAGCATCGGGGCGAAGACCCAGTACTTC. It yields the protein CATSRGVGDSIGAKTQYF. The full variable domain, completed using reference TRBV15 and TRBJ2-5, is DAMVIQNPRYQVTQFGKPVTLSCSQTLNHNVMYWYQQKSSQAPKLLFHYYDKDFNNEADTPDNFQSRRPNTSFCFLDIRSPGLGDTAMYLCATSRGVGDSIGAKTQYFGPGTRLLVL.

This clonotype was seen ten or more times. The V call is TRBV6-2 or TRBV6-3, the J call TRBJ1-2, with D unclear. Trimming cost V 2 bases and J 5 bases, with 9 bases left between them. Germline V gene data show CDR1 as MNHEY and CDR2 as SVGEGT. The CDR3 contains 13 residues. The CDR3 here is CASSYRTYYGYTF. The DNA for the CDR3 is TGTGCCAGCAGTTACAGGACTTATTATGGCTACACCTTC.